One TCR beta chain is described in this entry. Its antigen is still unknown. V shed 4 bases and J 0 bases; nucleotides not matched to a gene: 11. This CDR3 has 17 residues. Germline assignment: CDR1 LGHDT and CDR2 YNNKEL (reference sequence). Whether given at about 4 or about 12 weeks, second doses were pooled. The sample belongs to a study of T cell responses to AZD1222 COVID-19 vaccine. Study results and caveats: At baseline, just 6 or 7 AZD1222 recipients tested seropositive. Nearly half of the spike-specific TCRs reportedly recognize variant regions that carry no mutations. In all cases, repertoires were sampled only after the peak T cell response.

The repertoire was sequenced with immunoSEQ multiplex PCR; TCRdb's copy has only in-frame clones and lacks some. The sample contains approximately 43,000 clones, about nine tenths of which appear only once. The material sequenced was peripheral blood, taken 28 days after the second AZD1222 dose. This TCR was sampled from an adult who received the AZD1222 COVID-19 vaccine. This sequence joins TRBV3-1 (or the pseudogene TRBV3-2) and TRBJ2-5; the match to TRBD1 covers 7 bases. The CDR3: CASSPHTGVTNQETQYF. DNA for the CDR3: TGTGCCAGCAGCCCGCATACAGGGGTCACGAACCAAGAGACCCAGTACTTC.